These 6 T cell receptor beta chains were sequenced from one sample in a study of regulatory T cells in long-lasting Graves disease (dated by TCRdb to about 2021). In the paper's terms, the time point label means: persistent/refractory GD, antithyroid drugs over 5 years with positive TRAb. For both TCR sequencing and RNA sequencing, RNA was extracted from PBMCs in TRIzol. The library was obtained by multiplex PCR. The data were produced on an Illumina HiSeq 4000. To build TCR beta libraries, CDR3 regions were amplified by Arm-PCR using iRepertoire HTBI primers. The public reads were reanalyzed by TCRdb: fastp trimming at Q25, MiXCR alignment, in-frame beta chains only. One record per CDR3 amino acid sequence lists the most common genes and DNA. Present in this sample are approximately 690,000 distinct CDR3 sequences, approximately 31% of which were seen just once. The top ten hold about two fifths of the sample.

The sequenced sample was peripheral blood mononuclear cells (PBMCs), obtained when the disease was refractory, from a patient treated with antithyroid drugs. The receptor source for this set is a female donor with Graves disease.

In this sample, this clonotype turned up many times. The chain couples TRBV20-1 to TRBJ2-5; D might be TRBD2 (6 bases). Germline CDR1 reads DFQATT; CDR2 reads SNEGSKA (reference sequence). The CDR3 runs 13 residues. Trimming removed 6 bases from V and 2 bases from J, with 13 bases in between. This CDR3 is CSAYPGGQETQYF. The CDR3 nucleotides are TGCAGTGCATACCCCGGGGGTCAAGAGACCCAGTACTTC.

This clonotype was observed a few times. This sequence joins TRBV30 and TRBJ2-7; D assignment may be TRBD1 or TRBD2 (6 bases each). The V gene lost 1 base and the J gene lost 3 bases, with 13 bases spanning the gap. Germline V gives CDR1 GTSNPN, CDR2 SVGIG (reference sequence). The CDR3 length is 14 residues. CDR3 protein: CAWSAGGQLYEQYF. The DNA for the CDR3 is TGTGCCTGGAGTGCCGGGGGACAACTCTACGAGCAGTACTTC.

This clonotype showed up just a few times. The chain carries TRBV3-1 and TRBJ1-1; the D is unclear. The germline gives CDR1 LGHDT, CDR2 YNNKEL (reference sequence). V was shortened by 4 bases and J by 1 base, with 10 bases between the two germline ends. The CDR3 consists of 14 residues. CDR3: CASSPFVGNTEAFF. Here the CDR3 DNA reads TGTGCCAGCAGCCCTTTCGTGGGGAACACTGAAGCTTTCTTT.

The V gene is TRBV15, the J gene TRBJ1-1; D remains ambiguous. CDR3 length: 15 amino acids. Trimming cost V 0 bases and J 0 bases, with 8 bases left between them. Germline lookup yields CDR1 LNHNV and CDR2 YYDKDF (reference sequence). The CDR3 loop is CATSRDNVMNTEAFF. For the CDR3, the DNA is TGTGCCACCAGCAGAGATAACGTAATGAACACTGAAGCTTTCTTT.

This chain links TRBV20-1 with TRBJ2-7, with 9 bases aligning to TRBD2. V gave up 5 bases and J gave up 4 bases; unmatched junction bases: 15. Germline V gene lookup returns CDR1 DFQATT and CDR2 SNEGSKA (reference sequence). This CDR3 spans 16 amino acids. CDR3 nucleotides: TGCAGTGCTCTCCCGATCCCAGGGAGCGGGAGGTACGAGCAGTACTTC. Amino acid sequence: CSALPIPGSGRYEQYF.

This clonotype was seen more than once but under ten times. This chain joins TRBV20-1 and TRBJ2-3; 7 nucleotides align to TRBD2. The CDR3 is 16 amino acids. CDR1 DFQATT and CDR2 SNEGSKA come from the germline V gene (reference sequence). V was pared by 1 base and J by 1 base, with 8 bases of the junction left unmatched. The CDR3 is CSARVQRDVGTDTQYF. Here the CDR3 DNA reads TGCAGTGCTAGAGTGCAGCGGGATGTCGGCACAGATACGCAGTATTTT.